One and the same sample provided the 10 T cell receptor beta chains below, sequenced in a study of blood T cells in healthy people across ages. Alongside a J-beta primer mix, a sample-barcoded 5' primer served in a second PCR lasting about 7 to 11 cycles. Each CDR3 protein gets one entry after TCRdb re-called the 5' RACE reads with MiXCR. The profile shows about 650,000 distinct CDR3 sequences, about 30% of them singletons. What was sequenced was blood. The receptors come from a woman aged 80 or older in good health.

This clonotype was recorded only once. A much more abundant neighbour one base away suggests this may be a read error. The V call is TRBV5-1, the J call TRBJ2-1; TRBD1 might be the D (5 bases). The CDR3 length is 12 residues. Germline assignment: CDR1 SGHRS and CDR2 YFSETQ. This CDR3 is CAGSLGQGEQFF. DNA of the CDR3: TGCGCCGGCAGCTTGGGGCAGGGTGAGCAGTTCTTC.

The CDR3 nucleotides are TGTGTCAGTAGCTCGGCGACAGGGGGCCACGAGCAGTACTTC. The encoded protein is CVSSSATGGHEQYF. This chain links TRBV5-6 with TRBJ2-5, with 10 bases that match TRBD1. The end of the DNA fits TRBJ2-7 better, so the J call may be wrong. Germline V CDR1 and CDR2: SGHDT, YYEEEE. The CDR3 spans 14 residues.

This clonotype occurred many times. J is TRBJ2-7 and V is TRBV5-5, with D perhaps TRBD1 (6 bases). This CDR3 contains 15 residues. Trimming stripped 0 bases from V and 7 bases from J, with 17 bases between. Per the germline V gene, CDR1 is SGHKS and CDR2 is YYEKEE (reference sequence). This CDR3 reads CASSLDPRGTLEQYF. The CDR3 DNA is TGTGCCAGCAGCTTGGACCCCAGGGGAACCTTAGAGCAGTACTTC.

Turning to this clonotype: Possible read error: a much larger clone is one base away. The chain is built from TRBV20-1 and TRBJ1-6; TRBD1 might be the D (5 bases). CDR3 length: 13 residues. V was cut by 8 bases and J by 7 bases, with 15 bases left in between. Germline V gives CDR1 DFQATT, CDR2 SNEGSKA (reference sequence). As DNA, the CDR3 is TGCAGTCCGGAGGGAGGGACGAATTCACCCCTCCACTTT. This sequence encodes CSPEGGTNSPLHF.

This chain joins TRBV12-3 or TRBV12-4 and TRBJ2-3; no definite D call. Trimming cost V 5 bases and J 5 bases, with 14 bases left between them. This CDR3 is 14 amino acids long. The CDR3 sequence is CASSRRVTGDTQYF. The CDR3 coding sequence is TGTGCCAGCAGTAGAAGAGTTACGGGAGATACGCAGTATTTT.

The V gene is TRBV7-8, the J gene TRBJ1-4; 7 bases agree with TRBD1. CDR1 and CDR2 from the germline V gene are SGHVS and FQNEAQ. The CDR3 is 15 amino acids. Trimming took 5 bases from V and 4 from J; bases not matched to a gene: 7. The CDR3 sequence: CASSLGTAFNEKLFF. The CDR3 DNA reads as TGTGCCAGCAGCCTCGGGACAGCTTTTAATGAAAAACTGTTTTTT.

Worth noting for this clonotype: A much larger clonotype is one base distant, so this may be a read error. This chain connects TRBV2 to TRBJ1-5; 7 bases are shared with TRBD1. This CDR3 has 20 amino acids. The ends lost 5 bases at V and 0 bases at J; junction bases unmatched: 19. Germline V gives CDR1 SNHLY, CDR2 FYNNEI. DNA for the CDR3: TGTGCCAGCAGTTTATTCGGGCAGGGGGACAAGTACCATAGCAATCAGCCCCAGCATTTT. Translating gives CASSLFGQGDKYHSNQPQHF.

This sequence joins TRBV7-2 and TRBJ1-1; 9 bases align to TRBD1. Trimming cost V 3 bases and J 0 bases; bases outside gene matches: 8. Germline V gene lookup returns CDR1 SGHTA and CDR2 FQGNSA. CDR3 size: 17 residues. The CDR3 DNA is TGTGCCAGCAGCTTGGGGACAGGGTGGGGACTGAACACTGAAGCTTTCTTT. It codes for CASSLGTGWGLNTEAFF.

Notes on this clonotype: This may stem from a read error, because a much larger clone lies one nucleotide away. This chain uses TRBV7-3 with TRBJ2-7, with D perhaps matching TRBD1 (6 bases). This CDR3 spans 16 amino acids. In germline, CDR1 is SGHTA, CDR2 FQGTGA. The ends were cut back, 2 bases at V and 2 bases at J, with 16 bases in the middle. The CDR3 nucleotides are TGTGCCAGCAGCTTATGGGACACCCCTTGCACCTACGAGCAGTACTTC. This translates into CASSLWDTPCTYEQYF.

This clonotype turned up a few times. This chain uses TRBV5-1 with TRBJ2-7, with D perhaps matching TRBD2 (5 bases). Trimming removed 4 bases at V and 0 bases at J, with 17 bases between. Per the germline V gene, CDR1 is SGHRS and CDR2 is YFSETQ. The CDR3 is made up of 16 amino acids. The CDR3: CASSPRTTGSSYEQYF. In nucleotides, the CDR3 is TGCGCCAGCAGCCCGCGGACGACGGGGAGCTCCTACGAGCAGTACTTC. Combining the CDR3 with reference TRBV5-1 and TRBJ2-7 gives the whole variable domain KAGVTQTPRYLIKTRGQQVTLSCSPISGHRSVSWYQQTPGQGLQFLFEYFSETQRNKGNFPGRFSGRQFSNSRSEMNVSTLELGDSALYLCASSPRTTGSSYEQYFGPGTRLTVT.